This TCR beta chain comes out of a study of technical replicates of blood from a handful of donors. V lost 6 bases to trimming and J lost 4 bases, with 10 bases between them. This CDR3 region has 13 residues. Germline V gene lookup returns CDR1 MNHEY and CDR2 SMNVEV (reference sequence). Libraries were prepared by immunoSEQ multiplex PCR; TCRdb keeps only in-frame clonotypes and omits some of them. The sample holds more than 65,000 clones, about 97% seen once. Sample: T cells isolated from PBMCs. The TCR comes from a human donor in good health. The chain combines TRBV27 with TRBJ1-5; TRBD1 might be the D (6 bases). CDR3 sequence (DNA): TGTGCCAGCAGCACAGGGTTGAATCAGCCCCAGCATTTT. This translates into CASSTGLNQPQHF.